Listed below are T cell receptor beta chains from one sample, sequenced in a study of T cells after posttransplantation cyclophosphamide. Libraries were prepared by immunoSEQ multiplex PCR; TCRdb keeps only in-frame clonotypes and omits some of them. Of tens of thousands of clones in the sample, roughly 78% were seen once. The material sequenced was CD4+ T cells sorted from blood, taken approximately 1,900 days after a stem cell transplant with posttransplant cyclophosphamide. Every receptor here comes from a female patient in her 40s who received an allogeneic stem cell transplant from a related donor, was CMV-positive, and had no GVHD. Some T cells may possibly be graft donor cells. CDR3s include the opening cysteine and the closing phenylalanine or tryptophan. D genes are given only for firm matches. Size is omitted from some rows. Given values are once, few, many or a class for expanded clones.

j_call: TRBJ1-5; d_call: -; clone_size: -; v_call: TRBV19; cdr3_aa: CASSKMAPFPNQPQHF; cdr3_nt: TGTGCCAGTAGTAAAATGGCCCCTTTCCCCAATCAGCCCCAGCATTTT
j_call: TRBJ1-2; d_call: TRBD1; clone_size: -; v_call: TRBV18; cdr3_aa: CASSPSWDRALFTF; cdr3_nt: TGTGCCAGCTCACCTTCCTGGGACAGGGCCTTGTTCACCTTC
j_call: TRBJ2-1; d_call: TRBD2; clone_size: -; v_call: TRBV9; cdr3_aa: CASSTPGTSGYNEQFF; cdr3_nt: TGTGCCAGCAGCACGCCTGGGACTAGCGGCTACAATGAGCAGTTCTTC
j_call: TRBJ1-6; d_call: -; clone_size: few; v_call: TRBV7-2; cdr3_aa: CASSLVQGASPLHF; cdr3_nt: TGTGCCAGCAGCTTAGTCCAGGGTGCTTCACCCCTCCACTTT
j_call: TRBJ1-1; d_call: TRBD1; clone_size: -; v_call: TRBV5-8; cdr3_aa: CASSLDRTGGLNTEAFF; cdr3_nt: TGTGCCAGCAGCTTGGATAGGACAGGGGGCCTGAACACTGAAGCTTTCTTT
j_call: TRBJ1-5; d_call: -; clone_size: -; v_call: TRBV7-2; cdr3_aa: CASSLATGSTQPQHF; cdr3_nt: TGTGCCAGCAGCTTAGCCACGGGGTCAACACAGCCCCAGCATTTT
j_call: TRBJ1-1; d_call: -; clone_size: -; v_call: TRBV11-2; cdr3_aa: CASSLDRVWNTEAFF; cdr3_nt: TGTGCCAGCAGCTTAGATCGGGTGTGGAACACTGAAGCTTTCTTT
j_call: TRBJ2-2; d_call: TRBD1; clone_size: -; v_call: TRBV18; cdr3_aa: CASSPTGAPNTGELFF; cdr3_nt: TGTGCCAGCTCACCTACAGGGGCCCCAAACACCGGGGAGCTGTTTTTT
j_call: TRBJ2-7; d_call: -; clone_size: -; v_call: TRBV2; cdr3_aa: CASSAQGLYEQYF; cdr3_nt: TGTGCCAGCAGTGCTCAGGGGCTCTACGAGCAGTACTTC
j_call: TRBJ1-2; d_call: TRBD1; clone_size: -; v_call: TRBV4-2; cdr3_aa: CASSQVTGSSGYTF; cdr3_nt: TGTGCCAGCAGCCAAGTGACAGGGTCAAGTGGCTACACCTTC
j_call: TRBJ1-3; d_call: -; clone_size: -; v_call: TRBV4-2; cdr3_aa: CASSQVTGVDSGNTIYF; cdr3_nt: TGTGCCAGCAGCCAAGTTACCGGAGTCGACTCTGGAAACACCATATATTTT
j_call: TRBJ2-3; d_call: -; clone_size: -; v_call: TRBV5-6; cdr3_aa: CASSLRGGRDTQYF; cdr3_nt: TGTGCCAGCAGCTTAAGGGGGGGGCGAGATACGCAGTATTTT
j_call: TRBJ1-4; d_call: TRBD1; clone_size: -; v_call: TRBV28; cdr3_aa: CASTPGTVLSYGGEKLFF; cdr3_nt: TGTGCCAGCACCCCCGGGACAGTGTTATCCTACGGAGGTGAAAAACTGTTTTTT